The T cell receptor beta chain described here comes from a study of CD8 T cells in Susac syndrome. The authors reverse transcribed roughly 0.5 to 1 ug RNA with random hexamers. TCRdb called the immunoSEQ multiplex PCR reads again in MiXCR, with one record for every CDR3 protein. The table shows roughly 200,000 distinct CDR3 sequences, with approximately 95% occurring only once. Negative isolation was used for CD8+ and CD4+ T cells and FACS enrichment for TEMRA cells. A single count supports this clonotype. The sample taken for sequencing was CD4+ T cells from PBMCs. This TCR derives from a human donor in good health.

The CDR3 DNA reads TGTGCCTGGGGTAGGACTAGCGGGTGGGAGACCCAGTACTTC. Translation: CAWGRTSGWETQYF. The chain is built from TRBV30 and TRBJ2-5; TRBD2 agrees at 11 bases. CDR3 length: 14 amino acids. Per the germline V gene, CDR1 is GTSNPN and CDR2 is SVGIG (reference sequence). V dropped 5 bases and J dropped 5; count of bases not matched to a gene: 7.